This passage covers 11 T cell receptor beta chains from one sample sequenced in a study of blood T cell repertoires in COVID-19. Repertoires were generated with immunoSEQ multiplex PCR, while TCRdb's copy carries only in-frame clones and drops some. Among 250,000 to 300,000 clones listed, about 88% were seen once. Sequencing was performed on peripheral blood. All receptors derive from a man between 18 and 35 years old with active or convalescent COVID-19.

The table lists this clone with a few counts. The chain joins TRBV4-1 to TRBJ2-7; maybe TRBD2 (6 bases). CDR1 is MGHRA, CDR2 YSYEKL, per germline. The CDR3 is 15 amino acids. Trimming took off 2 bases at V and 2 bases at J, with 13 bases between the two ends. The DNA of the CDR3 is TGCGCCAGCAGCCAAATGGGCGGGGCAGCCTACGAGCAGTACTTC. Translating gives CASSQMGGAAYEQYF.

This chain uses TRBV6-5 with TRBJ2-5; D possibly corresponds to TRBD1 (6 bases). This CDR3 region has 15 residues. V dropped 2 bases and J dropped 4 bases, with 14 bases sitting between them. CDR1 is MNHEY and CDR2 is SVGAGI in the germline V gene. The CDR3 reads CASSYTPRGRETQYF. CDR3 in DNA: TGTGCCAGCAGTTACACCCCCAGGGGTAGAGAGACCCAGTACTTC.

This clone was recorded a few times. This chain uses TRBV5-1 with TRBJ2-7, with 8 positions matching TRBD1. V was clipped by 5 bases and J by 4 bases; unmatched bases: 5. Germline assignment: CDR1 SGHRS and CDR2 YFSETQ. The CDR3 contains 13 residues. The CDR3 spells CASRRDRRYEQYF. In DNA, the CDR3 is TGCGCCAGCAGAAGGGACAGGAGATACGAGCAGTACTTC.

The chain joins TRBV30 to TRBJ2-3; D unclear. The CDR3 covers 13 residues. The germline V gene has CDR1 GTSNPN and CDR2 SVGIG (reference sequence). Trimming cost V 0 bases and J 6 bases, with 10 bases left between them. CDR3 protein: CAWSVPVVDTQYF. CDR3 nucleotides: TGTGCCTGGAGTGTACCTGTAGTTGATACGCAGTATTTT.

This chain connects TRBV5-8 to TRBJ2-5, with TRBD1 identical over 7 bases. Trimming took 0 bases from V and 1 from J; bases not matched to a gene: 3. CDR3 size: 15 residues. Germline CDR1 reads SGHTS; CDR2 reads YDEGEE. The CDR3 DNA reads TGTGCCAGCAGCTTGGGACAGGGTGGCCAAGAGACCCAGTACTTC. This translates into CASSLGQGGQETQYF.

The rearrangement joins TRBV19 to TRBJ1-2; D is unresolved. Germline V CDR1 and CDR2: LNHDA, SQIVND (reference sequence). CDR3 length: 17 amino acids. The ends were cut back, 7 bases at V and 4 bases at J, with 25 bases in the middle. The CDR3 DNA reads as TGTGCCAGTAAGGTCGAGGGCTTCACGTCCCCGGGCTATGGCTACACCTTC. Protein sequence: CASKVEGFTSPGYGYTF.

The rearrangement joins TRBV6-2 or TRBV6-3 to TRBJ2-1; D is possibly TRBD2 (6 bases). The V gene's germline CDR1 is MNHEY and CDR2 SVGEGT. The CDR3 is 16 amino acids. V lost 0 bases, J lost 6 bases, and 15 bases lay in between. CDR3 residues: CASSYSRLVGGNEQFF. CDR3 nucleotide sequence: TGTGCCAGCAGTTACTCGAGATTAGTGGGGGGCAATGAGCAGTTCTTC.

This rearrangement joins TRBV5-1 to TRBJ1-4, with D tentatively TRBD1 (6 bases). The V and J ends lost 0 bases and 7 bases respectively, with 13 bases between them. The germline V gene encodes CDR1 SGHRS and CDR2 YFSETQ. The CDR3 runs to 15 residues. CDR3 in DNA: TGCGCCAGCAGCTTGGGCGGGGGGCGAGCTGAAAAACTGTTTTTT. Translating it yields CASSLGGGRAEKLFF.

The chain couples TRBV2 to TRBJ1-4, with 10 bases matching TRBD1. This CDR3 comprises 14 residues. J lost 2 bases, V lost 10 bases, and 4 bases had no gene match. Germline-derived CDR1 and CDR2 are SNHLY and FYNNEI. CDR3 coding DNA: TGTGCCAAGAGACAGGGGGCTACTAATGAAAAACTGTTTTTT. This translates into CAKRQGATNEKLFF. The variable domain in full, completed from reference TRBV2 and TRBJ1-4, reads EPEVTQTPSHQVTQMGQEVILRCVPISNHLYFYWYRQILGQKVEFLVSFYNNEISEKSEIFDDQFSVERPDGSNFTLKIRSTKLEDSAMYFCAKRQGATNEKLFFGSGTQLSVL.

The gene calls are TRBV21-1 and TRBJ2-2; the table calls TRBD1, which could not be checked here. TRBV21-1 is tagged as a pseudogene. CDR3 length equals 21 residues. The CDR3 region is CASSKGRDRQGPGLNTGELFF. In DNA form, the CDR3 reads TGTGCCAGCAGCAAAGGGAGGGACCGACAGGGGCCAGGATTAAACACCGGGGAGCTGTTTTTT.

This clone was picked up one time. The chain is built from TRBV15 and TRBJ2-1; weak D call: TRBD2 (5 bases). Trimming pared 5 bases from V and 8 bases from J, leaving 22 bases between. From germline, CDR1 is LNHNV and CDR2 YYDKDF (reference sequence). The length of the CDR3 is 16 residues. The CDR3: CATSLGLVGRGDEQFF. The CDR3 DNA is TGTGCCACCAGCCTTGGGCTTGTTGGCCGGGGAGATGAGCAGTTCTTC.